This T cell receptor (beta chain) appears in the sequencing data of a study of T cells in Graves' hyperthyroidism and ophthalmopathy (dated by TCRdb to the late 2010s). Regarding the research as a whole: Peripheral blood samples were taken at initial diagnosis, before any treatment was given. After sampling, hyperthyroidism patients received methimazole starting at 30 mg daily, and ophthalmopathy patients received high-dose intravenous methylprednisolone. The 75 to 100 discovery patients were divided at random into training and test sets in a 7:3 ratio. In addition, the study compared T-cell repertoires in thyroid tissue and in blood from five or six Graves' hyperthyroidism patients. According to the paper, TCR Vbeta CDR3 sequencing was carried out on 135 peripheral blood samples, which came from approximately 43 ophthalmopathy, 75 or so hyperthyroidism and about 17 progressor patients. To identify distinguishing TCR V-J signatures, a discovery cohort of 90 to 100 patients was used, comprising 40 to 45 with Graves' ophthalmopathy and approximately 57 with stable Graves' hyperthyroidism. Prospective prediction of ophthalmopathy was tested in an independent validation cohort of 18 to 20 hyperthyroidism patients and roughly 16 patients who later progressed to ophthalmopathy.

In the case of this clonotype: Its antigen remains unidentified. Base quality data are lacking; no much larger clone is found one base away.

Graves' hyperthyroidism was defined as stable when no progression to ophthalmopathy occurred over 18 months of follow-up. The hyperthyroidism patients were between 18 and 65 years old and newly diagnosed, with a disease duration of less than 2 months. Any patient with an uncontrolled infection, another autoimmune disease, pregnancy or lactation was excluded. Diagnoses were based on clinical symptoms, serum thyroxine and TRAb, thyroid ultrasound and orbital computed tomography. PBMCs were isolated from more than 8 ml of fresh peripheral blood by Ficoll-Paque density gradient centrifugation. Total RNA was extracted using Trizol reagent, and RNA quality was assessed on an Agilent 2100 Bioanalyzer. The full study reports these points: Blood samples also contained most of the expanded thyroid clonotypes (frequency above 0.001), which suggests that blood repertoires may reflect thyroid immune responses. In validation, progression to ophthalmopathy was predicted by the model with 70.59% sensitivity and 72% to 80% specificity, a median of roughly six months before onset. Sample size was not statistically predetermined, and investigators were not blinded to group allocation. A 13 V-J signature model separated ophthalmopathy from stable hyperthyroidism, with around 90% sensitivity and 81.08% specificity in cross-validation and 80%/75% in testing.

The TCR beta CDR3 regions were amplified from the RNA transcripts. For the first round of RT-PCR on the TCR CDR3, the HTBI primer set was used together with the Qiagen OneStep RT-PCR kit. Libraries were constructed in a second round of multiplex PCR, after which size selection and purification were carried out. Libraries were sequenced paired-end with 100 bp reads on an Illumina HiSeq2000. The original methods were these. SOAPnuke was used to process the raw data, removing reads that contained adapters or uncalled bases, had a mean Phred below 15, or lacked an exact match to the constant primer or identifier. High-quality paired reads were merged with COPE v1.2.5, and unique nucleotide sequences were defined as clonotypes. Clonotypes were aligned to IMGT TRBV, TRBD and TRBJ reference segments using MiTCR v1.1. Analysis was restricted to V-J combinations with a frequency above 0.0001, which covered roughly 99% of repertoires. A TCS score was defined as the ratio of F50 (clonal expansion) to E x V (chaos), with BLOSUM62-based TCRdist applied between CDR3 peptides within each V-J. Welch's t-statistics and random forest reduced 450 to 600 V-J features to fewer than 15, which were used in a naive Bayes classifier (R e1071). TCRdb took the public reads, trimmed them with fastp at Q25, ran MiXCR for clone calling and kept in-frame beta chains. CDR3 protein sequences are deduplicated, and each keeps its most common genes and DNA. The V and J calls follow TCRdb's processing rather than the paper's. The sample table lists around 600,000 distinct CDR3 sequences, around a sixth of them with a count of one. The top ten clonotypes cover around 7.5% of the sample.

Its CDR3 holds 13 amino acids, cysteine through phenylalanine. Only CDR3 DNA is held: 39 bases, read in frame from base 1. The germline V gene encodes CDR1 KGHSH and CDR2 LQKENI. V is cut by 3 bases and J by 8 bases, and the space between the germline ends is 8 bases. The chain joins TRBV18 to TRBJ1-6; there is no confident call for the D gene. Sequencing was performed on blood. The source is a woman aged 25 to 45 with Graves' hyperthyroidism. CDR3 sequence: CASSPTMDSPLHF. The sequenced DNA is TGTGCCAGCTCACCTACCATGGATTCACCCCTCCACTTT.